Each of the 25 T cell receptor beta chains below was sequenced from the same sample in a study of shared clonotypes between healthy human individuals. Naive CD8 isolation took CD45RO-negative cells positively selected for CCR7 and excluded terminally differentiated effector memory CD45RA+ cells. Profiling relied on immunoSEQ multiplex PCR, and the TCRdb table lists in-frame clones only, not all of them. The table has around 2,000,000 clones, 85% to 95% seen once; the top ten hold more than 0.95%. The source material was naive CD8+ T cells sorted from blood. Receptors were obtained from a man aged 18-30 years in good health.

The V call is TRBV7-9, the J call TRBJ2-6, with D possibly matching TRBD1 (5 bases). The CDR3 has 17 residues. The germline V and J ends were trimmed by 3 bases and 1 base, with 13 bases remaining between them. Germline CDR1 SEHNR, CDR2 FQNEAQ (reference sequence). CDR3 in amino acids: CASSLPQVGSGANVLTF. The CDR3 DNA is TGTGCCAGCAGCTTGCCACAGGTTGGGTCTGGGGCCAACGTCCTGACTTTC.

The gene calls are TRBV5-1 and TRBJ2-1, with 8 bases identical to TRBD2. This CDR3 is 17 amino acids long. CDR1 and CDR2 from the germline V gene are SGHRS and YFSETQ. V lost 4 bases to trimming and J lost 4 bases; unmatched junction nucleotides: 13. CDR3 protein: CASSMGATTSEYNEQFF. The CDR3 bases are TGCGCCAGCAGCATGGGGGCGACGACTAGCGAGTACAATGAGCAGTTCTTC.

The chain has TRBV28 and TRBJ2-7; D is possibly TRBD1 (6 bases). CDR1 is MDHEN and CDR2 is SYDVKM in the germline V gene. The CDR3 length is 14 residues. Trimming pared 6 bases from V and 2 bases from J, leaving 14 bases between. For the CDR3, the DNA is TGTGCCAGCAGCATCAGGGGTGCCACCTACGAGCAGTACTTC. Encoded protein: CASSIRGATYEQYF.

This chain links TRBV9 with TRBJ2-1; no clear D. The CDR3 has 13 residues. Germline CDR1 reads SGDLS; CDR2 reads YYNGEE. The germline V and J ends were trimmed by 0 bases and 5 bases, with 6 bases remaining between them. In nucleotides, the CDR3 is TGTGCCAGCAGCGTAGATCTGGACAATGAGCAGTTCTTC. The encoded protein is CASSVDLDNEQFF. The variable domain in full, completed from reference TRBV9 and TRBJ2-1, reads DSGVTQTPKHLITATGQRVTLRCSPRSGDLSVYWYQQSLDQGLQFLIQYYNGEERAKGNILERFSAQQFPDLHSELNLSSLELGDSALYFCASSVDLDNEQFFGPGTRLTVL.

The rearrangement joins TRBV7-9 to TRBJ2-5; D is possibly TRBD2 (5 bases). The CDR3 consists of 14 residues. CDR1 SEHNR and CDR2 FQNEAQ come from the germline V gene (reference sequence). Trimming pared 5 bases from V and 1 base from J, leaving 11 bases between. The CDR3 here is CASSPFGLQETQYF. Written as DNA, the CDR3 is TGTGCCAGCAGCCCGTTTGGACTCCAAGAGACCCAGTACTTC.

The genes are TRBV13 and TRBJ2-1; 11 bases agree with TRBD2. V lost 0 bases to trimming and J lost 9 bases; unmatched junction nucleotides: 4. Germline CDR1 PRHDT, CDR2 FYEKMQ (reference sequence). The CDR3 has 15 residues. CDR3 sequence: CASSLGLAGEGEQFF. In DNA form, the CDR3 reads TGTGCCAGCAGCTTAGGACTAGCGGGAGAGGGTGAGCAGTTCTTC.

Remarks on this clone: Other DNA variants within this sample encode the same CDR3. This chain's CDR3 is CASSVEGSGATDTQYF. The CDR3 DNA is TGTGCCAGCAGCGTAGAAGGTAGCGGGGCCACAGATACGCAGTATTTT. The chain combines TRBV9 with TRBJ2-3; TRBD2 matches at 8 bases. With 0 bases clipped from V and 2 bases from J, the junction kept 5 bases outside the gene matches. The CDR3 covers 16 residues. CDR1 is SGDLS and CDR2 is YYNGEE in the germline V gene.

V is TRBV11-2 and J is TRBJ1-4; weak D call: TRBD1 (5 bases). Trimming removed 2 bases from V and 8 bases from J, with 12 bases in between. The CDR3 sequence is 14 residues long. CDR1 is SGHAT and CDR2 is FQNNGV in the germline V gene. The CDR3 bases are TGTGCCAGCAGCTTATTCGGGGGTAGCGAAAAACTGTTTTTT. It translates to CASSLFGGSEKLFF.

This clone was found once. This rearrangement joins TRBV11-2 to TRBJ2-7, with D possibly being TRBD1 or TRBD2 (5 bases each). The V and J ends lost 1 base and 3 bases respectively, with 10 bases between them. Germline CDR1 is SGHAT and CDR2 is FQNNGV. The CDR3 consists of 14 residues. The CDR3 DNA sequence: TGTGCCAGCAGCTTAGTGGGGGAGATCTACGAGCAGTACTTC. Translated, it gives CASSLVGEIYEQYF.

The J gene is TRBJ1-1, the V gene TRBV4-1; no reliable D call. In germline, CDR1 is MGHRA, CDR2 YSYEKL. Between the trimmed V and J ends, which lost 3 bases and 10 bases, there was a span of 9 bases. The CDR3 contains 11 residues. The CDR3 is CASSQVGTAFF. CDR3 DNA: TGCGCCAGCAGCCAGGTCGGTACAGCTTTCTTT.

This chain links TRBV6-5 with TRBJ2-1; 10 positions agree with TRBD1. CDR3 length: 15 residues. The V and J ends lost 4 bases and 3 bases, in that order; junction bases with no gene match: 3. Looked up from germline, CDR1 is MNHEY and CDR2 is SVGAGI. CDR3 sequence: CASSSGQGIYNEQFF. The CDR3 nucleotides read TGTGCCAGCAGTTCGGGACAGGGGATCTACAATGAGCAGTTCTTC.

The CDR3 loop is CASSYFAGDQETQYF. The DNA for the CDR3 is TGTGCCAGCAGTTACTTCGCGGGAGATCAAGAGACCCAGTACTTC. The chain carries TRBV6-6 and TRBJ2-5; TRBD2 matches at 7 bases. V shed 1 base and J 2 bases; nucleotides not matched to a gene: 4. Germline CDR1 reads MNHNY; CDR2 reads SVGAGI (reference sequence). The CDR3 runs 15 residues.

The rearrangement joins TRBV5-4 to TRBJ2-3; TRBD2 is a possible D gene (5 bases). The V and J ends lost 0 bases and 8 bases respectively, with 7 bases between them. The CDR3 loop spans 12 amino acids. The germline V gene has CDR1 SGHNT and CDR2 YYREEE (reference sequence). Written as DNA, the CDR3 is TGTGCCAGCAGCTTGGCCGCGGGTACGCAGTATTTT. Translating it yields CASSLAAGTQYF.

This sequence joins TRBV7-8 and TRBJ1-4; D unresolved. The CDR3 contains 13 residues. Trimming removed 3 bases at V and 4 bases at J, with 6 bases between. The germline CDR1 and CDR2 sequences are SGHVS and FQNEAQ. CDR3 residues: CASSLEYNEKLFF. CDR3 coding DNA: TGTGCCAGCAGCTTGGAATATAATGAAAAACTGTTTTTT.

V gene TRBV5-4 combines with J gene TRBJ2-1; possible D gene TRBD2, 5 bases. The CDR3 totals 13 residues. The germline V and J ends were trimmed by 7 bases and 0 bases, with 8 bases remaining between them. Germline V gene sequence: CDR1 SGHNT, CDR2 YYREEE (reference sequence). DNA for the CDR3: TGTGCCAGCGGGAGAGGCTCCTACAATGAGCAGTTCTTC. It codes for CASGRGSYNEQFF.

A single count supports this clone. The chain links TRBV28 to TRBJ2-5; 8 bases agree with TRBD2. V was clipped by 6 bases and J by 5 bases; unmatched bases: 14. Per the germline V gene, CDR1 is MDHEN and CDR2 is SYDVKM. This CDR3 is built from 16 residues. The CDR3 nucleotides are TGTGCCAGCAGACCCCATGCCGGGACTAGTTACGAGACCCAGTACTTC. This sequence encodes CASRPHAGTSYETQYF.

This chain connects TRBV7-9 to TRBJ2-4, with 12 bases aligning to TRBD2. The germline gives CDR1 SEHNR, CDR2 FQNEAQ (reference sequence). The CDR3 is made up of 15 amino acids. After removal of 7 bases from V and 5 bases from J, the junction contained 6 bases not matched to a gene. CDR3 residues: CASTSSGRAENIQYF. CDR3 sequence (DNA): TGTGCCAGCACCTCTAGCGGGAGGGCCGAAAACATTCAGTACTTC.

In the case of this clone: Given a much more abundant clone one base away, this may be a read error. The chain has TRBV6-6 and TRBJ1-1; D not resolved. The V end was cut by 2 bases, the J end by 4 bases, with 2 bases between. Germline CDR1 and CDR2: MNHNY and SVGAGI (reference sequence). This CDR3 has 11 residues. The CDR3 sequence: CASSYSTEAFF. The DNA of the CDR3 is TGTGCCAGCAGTTACAGCACTGAAGCTTTCTTT.

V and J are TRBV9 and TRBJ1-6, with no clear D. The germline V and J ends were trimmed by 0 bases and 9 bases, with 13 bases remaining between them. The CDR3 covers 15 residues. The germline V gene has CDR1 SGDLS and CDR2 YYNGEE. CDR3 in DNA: TGTGCCAGCAGCGTAGAAGGGAGCATTTTTTCACCCCTCCACTTT. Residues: CASSVEGSIFSPLHF.

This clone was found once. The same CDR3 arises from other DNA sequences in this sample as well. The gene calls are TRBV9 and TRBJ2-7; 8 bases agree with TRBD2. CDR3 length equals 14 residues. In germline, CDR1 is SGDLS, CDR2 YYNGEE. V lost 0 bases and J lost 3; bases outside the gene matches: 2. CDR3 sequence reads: CASSVGTSGYEQYF. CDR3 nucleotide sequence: TGTGCCAGCAGCGTAGGAACTAGCGGCTACGAGCAGTACTTC.

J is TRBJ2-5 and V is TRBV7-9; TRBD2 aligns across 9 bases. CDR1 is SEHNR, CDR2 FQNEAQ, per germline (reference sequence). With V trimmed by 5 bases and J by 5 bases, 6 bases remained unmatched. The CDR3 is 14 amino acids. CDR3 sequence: CASSLSGSGETQYF. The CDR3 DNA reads TGTGCCAGCAGCCTTAGCGGGAGTGGCGAGACCCAGTACTTC.

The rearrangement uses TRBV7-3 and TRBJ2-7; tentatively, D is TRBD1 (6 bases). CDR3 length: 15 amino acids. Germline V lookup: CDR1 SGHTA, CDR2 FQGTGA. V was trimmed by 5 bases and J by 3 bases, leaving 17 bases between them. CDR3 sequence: CASSPEDSLFYEQYF. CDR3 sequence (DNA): TGTGCCAGCAGCCCGGAGGACAGCCTTTTCTACGAGCAGTACTTC.

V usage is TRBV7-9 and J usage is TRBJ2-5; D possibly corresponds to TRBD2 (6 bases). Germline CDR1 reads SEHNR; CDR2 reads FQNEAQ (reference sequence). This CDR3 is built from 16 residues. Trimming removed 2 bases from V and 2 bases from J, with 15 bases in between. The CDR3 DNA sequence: TGTGCCAGCAGCTTACTCGCGCGGGGCGGGCAAGAGACCCAGTACTTC. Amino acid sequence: CASSLLARGGQETQYF.

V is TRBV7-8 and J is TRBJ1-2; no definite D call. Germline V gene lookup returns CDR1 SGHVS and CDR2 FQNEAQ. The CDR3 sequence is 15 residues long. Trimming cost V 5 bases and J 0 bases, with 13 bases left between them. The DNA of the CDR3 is TGTGCCAGCAGCCCGATTGGCGGAGCTAACTATGGCTACACCTTC. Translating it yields CASSPIGGANYGYTF.

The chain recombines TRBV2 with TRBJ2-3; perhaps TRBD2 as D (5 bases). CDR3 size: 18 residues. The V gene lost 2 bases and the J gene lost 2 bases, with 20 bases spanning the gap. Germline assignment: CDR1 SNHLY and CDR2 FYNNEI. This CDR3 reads CASSETSLGWGDTDTQYF. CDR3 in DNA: TGTGCCAGCAGTGAAACAAGTCTGGGGTGGGGAGACACAGATACGCAGTATTTT. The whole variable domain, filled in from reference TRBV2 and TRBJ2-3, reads EPEVTQTPSHQVTQMGQEVILRCVPISNHLYFYWYRQILGQKVEFLVSFYNNEISEKSEIFDDQFSVERPDGSNFTLKIRSTKLEDSAMYFCASSETSLGWGDTDTQYFGPGTRLTVL.